This T cell receptor (beta chain) is drawn from a study of blood T cells in healthy people across ages (dated by TCRdb to between 2014 and 2017). For the study in its entirety: Template switching captured roughly one uniquely barcoded TCR beta cDNA molecule per two T cells in model experiments. The study measured age-related changes in TCR beta repertoire diversity using deep sequencing normalized with unique cDNA molecular identifiers. The donors were divided into four age groups: young (average approximately 15 years), middle-aged (about 39), aged (about 62) and long-lived (approximately 74). Donors of different ages were randomly distributed across sequencing lanes to avoid experimental bias. For two donors (one aged 18 to 29 and one aged 80 or older), the study analyzed two additional independent replicas of 1 million unique cDNA reads from the same blood draw. The study at large found these results: Bulk unsorted PBMC profiling prevented conclusive comparison of naive and antigen-experienced compartments. Donor CMV infection status was unknown, potentially confounding age-related changes in expanded clonotypes. Estimates of total diversity from one million sequenced T cells were regarded as lower bounds and underestimates. As age increased, observed TCR beta diversity per million T cells dropped in a roughly linear way, and a significant reduction was already evident by age 40. A strong correlation was found between observed TCR beta diversity and the percentage of naive T cells measured by flow cytometry. The long-lived group showed more naive CD4+ T cells, fewer expanded clones and increased TCR diversity than the aged group, suggesting age selection.

In the case of this clonotype: Its antigen has not been determined. No much larger clonotype is one base removed from it; base qualities were not supplied.

The library was prepared using 5' RACE. The data were produced on an Illumina HiSeq 2500. A second PCR of about 7 to 12 cycles was run with a J-beta primer mix and a sample-barcoded 5' primer. Each TCR beta cDNA molecule received a unique molecular identifier from a template-switch 5' adaptor carrying 12 random nucleotides. Each sample yielded at least 2.5 million CDR3-containing paired-end reads. All of the RNA was converted into first-strand cDNA using the Mint cDNA synthesis kit, with a TRBC-specific oligonucleotide serving as the primer. All cDNA was treated with uracil-DNA glycosylase and then went through a first 18-cycle PCR with the universal primers M1SS and BC2_uni_R. Per the authors' processing: Each sample was normalized by randomly selecting 1 million high-quality reads, each carrying a distinct molecular identifier. Reads sharing molecular identifiers were discarded rather than binned into consensus sequences. MiTCR, set to a Q25 quality threshold and the strictest error-elimination algorithm, was used for CDR3 identification, clonotype clustering and error correction. A nonparametric unseen species model with Euler transformation was used to estimate lower-bound total TCR beta diversity. TCRdb reanalyzed the raw reads on its own, using fastp at Q25 for trimming and MiXCR for clone calling, and kept in-frame beta chains. Identical CDR3 protein sequences are pooled into one entry, listed with their most common genes and DNA. These V and J calls derive from TCRdb rather than the authors' analysis. The sample table records about 800,000 distinct CDR3 sequences; over 45% of these occur just once. The ten largest clonotypes hold 22% of the sample.

The approximately 41 donors, aged 6 to 90 years, were systemically healthy Caucasian individuals from Russia. Each donor gave roughly 11 milliliters of peripheral blood, drawn into EDTA-treated Vacutainer tubes. Ficoll-Paque density-gradient centrifugation was used to isolate PBMCs, with at least 6 million per sample. Total RNA was extracted from PBMCs with Trizol reagent, with at least 6 micrograms obtained per sample. For every donor, flow cytometry on a PBMC aliquot measured the percentage of naive CD45RAhigh/CD27high T cells. There are 15 amino acids in the CDR3, from cysteine to phenylalanine inclusive. The read is trimmed to its CDR3 DNA, 45 bases read in frame from base 1. CDR1 DFQATT and CDR2 SNEGSKA are derived from the germline V gene (reference sequence). Trimming takes 5 bases from V and 10 bases from J, and the germline ends sit 24 bases apart.

The source is a man younger than 40 in good health. Recombination linked TRBV20-1 to TRBJ2-1, with the D call perhaps TRBD1 or TRBD2, as 5 bases match in each case. The material sequenced was blood. The CDR3 in this case is CSAAKMGRPAGEQFF. The DNA sequence is TGCAGTGCTGCCAAGATGGGACGCCCCGCAGGGGAGCAGTTCTTC.